Listed below are T cell receptor beta chains from one sample, sequenced in a study of vaccination and CD4 T cells after COVID-19. These receptors' targets are unknown. MiXCR, applied by TCRdb to the PCR reads, yields one record per CDR3 protein. This sample has thousands of distinct CDR3 sequences, with around 24% found just once. The sample consisted of CD4+ T cells from blood, cultured in vitro. These receptors all come from a human donor in good health. CDR3s include the opening cysteine and the closing phenylalanine or tryptophan. D genes are given only for firm matches. Clone size is stated in some rows and not others, as once, few, many or a class when expanded.

V gene: TRBV5-1; clone size: few; D gene: TRBD2; J gene: TRBJ2-5; CDR3 protein: CASSLAASGGGETQYF; CDR3 DNA: TGCGCCAGCAGCTTGGCAGCTAGCGGGGGCGGGGAGACCCAGTACTTC
V gene: TRBV29-1; clone size: NA; D gene: NA; J gene: TRBJ2-3; CDR3 protein: CSVEDYTDTQYF; CDR3 DNA: TGCAGCGTTGAGGACTACACAGATACGCAGTATTTT
V gene: TRBV5-1; clone size: NA; D gene: TRBD1; J gene: TRBJ1-1; CDR3 protein: CASSLVGQGGTEAFF; CDR3 DNA: TGCGCCAGCAGCTTGGTGGGACAGGGTGGTACTGAAGCTTTCTTT
V gene: TRBV27; clone size: medium-sized; D gene: NA; J gene: TRBJ2-4; CDR3 protein: CASSLSPGAPKGSIQYF; CDR3 DNA: TGTGCCAGCAGTTTATCTCCCGGGGCCCCGAAAGGGAGCATTCAGTACTTC
V gene: TRBV10-3; clone size: medium-sized; D gene: TRBD1; J gene: TRBJ1-5; CDR3 protein: CAIGTDSNQPQHF; CDR3 DNA: TGTGCCATCGGGACAGATAGCAATCAGCCCCAGCATTTT
V gene: TRBV7-2; clone size: NA; D gene: NA; J gene: TRBJ2-5; CDR3 protein: CASGLASGVSETQYF; CDR3 DNA: TGTGCCAGCGGCTTAGCGTCGGGCGTATCAGAGACCCAGTACTTC
V gene: TRBV7-9; clone size: NA; D gene: TRBD1; J gene: TRBJ2-7; CDR3 protein: CASSLTGQGIYEQYF; CDR3 DNA: TGTGCCAGCAGCTTAACGGGACAGGGTATTTACGAGCAGTACTTC
V gene: TRBV7-9; clone size: few; D gene: NA; J gene: TRBJ1-2; CDR3 protein: CASSLGPKDRNYGYTF; CDR3 DNA: TGTGCCAGCAGCTTGGGGCCCAAGGACAGAAATTATGGCTACACCTTC
V gene: TRBV5-4; clone size: NA; D gene: NA; J gene: TRBJ1-2; CDR3 protein: CASSSPVTGAYGYTF; CDR3 DNA: TGTGCCAGCAGCTCCCCGGTGACGGGCGCCTATGGCTACACCTTC
V gene: TRBV6-1; clone size: few; D gene: NA; J gene: TRBJ2-1; CDR3 protein: CASSELPSYNEQFF; CDR3 DNA: TGTGCCAGCAGTGAACTCCCATCCTACAATGAGCAGTTCTTC